The next 2 T cell receptor beta chains were all read from a single sample in a study of CD8+CD57+ T cells in acquired aplastic anemia. By flow cytometry, patients selected for sequencing had shown an expansion of CD8+CD57+ cells. Profiling of TCR beta VDJ combinations and CDR3 sequences used genomic DNA as template. Each CDR3 protein is one row after TCRdb ran MiXCR on the reads. The table includes just over 200,000 distinct CDR3 sequences, over 55% detected once. The sequencing input was sorted CD4+, CD8+, or CD8+CD57+ T cells (not recorded which) from PBMCs. The receptors come from a human donor with aplastic anemia.

The V call is TRBV15, the J call TRBJ2-2; 9 bases align to TRBD1. The CDR3 is 17 amino acids. Germline assignment: CDR1 LNHNV and CDR2 YYDKDF (reference sequence). V shed 0 bases, J shed 6 bases, and the junction held 8 bases outside the gene matches. CDR3 amino acids: CATSRDSGQGVAGELFF. For the CDR3, the DNA is TGTGCCACCAGCAGAGATTCGGGACAGGGTGTCGCCGGGGAGCTGTTTTTT.

This chain joins TRBV12-3 or TRBV12-4 and TRBJ1-4; D uncertain. The CDR3 runs 14 residues. Trimming took off 7 bases at V and 0 bases at J, with 9 bases between the two ends. The CDR3 bases are TGTGCCAGCAAGGACCGCACAACTAATGAAAAACTGTTTTTT. It codes for CASKDRTTNEKLFF.